Below are 6 T cell receptor beta chains sequenced from a single sample in a study of vaccination and CD4 T cells after COVID-19. A single record per CDR3 protein comes from TCRdb applying MiXCR to the PCR reads. The sample lists 20,000 or so distinct CDR3 sequences; 60% were seen once. The sample consisted of CD4+ T cells from blood, taken after SARS-CoV-2 vaccination. The receptor set was obtained from a human donor who had recovered from COVID-19.

This rearrangement joins TRBV4-1 to TRBJ2-1; D perhaps matches TRBD2 (5 bases). Trimming took off 2 bases at V and 10 bases at J, with 12 bases between the two ends. CDR3 length: 13 residues. Germline V gives CDR1 MGHRA, CDR2 YSYEKL. CDR3 sequence: CASSQLRAPEQFF. CDR3 bases: TGCGCCAGCAGCCAATTGAGGGCGCCCGAGCAGTTCTTC.

The chain employs TRBV10-3 and TRBJ1-1, with 7 bases matching TRBD1. This CDR3 is 14 amino acids long. The trim removed 5 bases at V and 4 bases at J, leaving 7 bases unmatched. Germline V gene data show CDR1 as ENHRY and CDR2 as SYGVKD. The CDR3 sequence is CAISQQGFSTEAFF. CDR3 bases: TGTGCCATCAGTCAACAGGGGTTTAGCACTGAAGCTTTCTTT.

V is TRBV19 and J is TRBJ2-5; D is perhaps TRBD1 (6 bases). The ends were cut back, 5 bases at V and 4 bases at J, with 17 bases in the middle. The CDR3 loop spans 15 amino acids. The germline CDR1 and CDR2 sequences are LNHDA and SQIVND (reference sequence). CDR3 amino acids: CASSVTGIGAETQYF. The CDR3, as DNA: TGTGCCAGTAGTGTAACAGGGATAGGAGCAGAGACCCAGTACTTC.

The V gene is TRBV18, the J gene TRBJ1-1; 7 nucleotides line up with TRBD1. V lost 8 bases and J lost 2; bases outside the gene matches: 5. The germline V gene has CDR1 KGHSH and CDR2 LQKENI. The CDR3 has 13 residues. CDR3: CASTTGDNTEAFF. DNA for the CDR3: TGTGCCAGCACTACAGGGGATAACACTGAAGCTTTCTTT. The variable domain in full, with the rest retrieved from reference TRBV18 and TRBJ1-1, is NAGVMQNPRHLVRRRGQEARLRCSPMKGHSHVYWYRQLPEEGLKFMVYLQKENIIDESGMPKERFSAEFPKEGPSILRIQQVVRGDSAAYFCASTTGDNTEAFFGQGTRLTVV.

This sequence joins TRBV6-1 and TRBJ2-7, with TRBD2 identical over 9 bases. Germline V gene lookup returns CDR1 MNHNS and CDR2 SASEGT. This CDR3 is 15 amino acids long. The J segment lost 6 bases and the V segment lost 6 bases, leaving 12 bases of the junction unmatched. DNA for the CDR3: TGTGCCAGCAGCGGGACTAGCAACTCCCCCTTCGAGCAGTACTTC. Protein product: CASSGTSNSPFEQYF.

This chain links TRBV12-3 or TRBV12-4 with TRBJ2-5; D may be TRBD1 or TRBD2 (5 bases each). This CDR3 spans 13 amino acids. Trimming left V 3 bases short and J 9 bases short, with 14 bases between. CDR3 bases: TGTGCCAGCAGTTTCACCGGGACCCCGGCCCAGTACTTC. Translating gives CASSFTGTPAQYF.